This is a list of T cell receptor beta chains from one sample in a study of T cell responses to AZD1222 COVID-19 vaccine. The protocol was immunoSEQ multiplex PCR, while the TCRdb copy is restricted to in-frame clones and leaves out a portion. The sample has some 100,000 clones, roughly 89% seen once. The specimen comprised peripheral blood, sampled on day 0 of AZD1222 vaccination. The source of these receptors is an adult in good health. Both conserved end residues are part of each CDR3. D genes are given only for firm matches. A row's size may be missing; if present it is once, few, many or a size class.

J gene,V gene,D gene,clone size,CDR3 DNA,CDR3 protein
TRBJ1-5,TRBV5-7,TRBD1,-,TGTGCCAGCAGCCTACGACAGGGTCTCTACAATCAGCCCCAGCATTTT,CASSLRQGLYNQPQHF
TRBJ1-3,TRBV3-1/TRBV3-2,-,few,TGTGCCAGCAACCGAGGAGGGTCTGGAAACACCATATATTTT,CASNRGGSGNTIYF
TRBJ1-5,TRBV4-1,-,-,TGCGCCAGCAGCCAAGTGGGCGGGGGGAGCAATCAGCCCCAGCATTTT,CASSQVGGGSNQPQHF
TRBJ2-5,TRBV2,TRBD2,-,TGTGCCAGCAGTGACGGTAGCGGGACATTCCAAGAGACCCAGTACTTC,CASSDGSGTFQETQYF
TRBJ2-7,TRBV28,-,-,TGTGCCAGCAGTGTGATACAGGGAGGGGGTTTCTTC,CASSVIQGGGFF
TRBJ2-5,TRBV9,TRBD1,-,TGTGCCAGCAGCGCTCGGACAGGTTTGGAGACCCAGTACTTC,CASSARTGLETQYF
TRBJ2-1,TRBV5-4,TRBD2,-,TGTGCCAGCAGAACTAGCGGGAGTCGGTATGAGCAGTTCTTC,CASRTSGSRYEQFF
TRBJ1-2,TRBV25-1,TRBD1,-,TGTGCCAGCAGCAGCCAGGGGGGTCACTATGGCTACACCTTC,CASSSQGGHYGYTF
TRBJ1-4,TRBV9,TRBD1,-,TGTGCCAGCAGCGCGAGAACAGGGGCGGAAGAGGAAAAACTGTTTTTT,CASSARTGAEEEKLFF
TRBJ1-4,TRBV5-6,-,once,TGTGCCAGCAGCCCAACGATGAGTCCAACTAATGAAAAACTGTTTTTT,CASSPTMSPTNEKLFF
TRBJ2-1,TRBV7-8,TRBD1,-,TGTGCCAGCAGCCGACAGGGTTTGGACAATGAGCAGTTCTTC,CASSRQGLDNEQFF
TRBJ2-1,TRBV11-3,TRBD2,-,TGTGCCAGCAGCTTAGTGGCGGGGGGCCTCAATGAGCAGTTCTTC,CASSLVAGGLNEQFF
TRBJ1-1,TRBV6-1,-,-,TGTGCCAGCAGTGAAGCGTGGGGGAGCACTGAAGCTTTCTTT,CASSEAWGSTEAFF
TRBJ1-3,TRBV30,TRBD1,-,TGTGCCTGCCCGGGACAGAAGAGCTCTGGAAACACCATATATTTT,CACPGQKSSGNTIYF
TRBJ1-1,TRBV11-3,TRBD1,-,TGTGCCAGCAGCTTATGGACAGGGGCCGAAGCTTTCTTT,CASSLWTGAEAFF
TRBJ2-2,TRBV4-1,-,-,TGCGCCAGCAGCCAAGATTCCGGGACCGGGGAGCTGTTTTTT,CASSQDSGTGELFF
TRBJ1-2,TRBV19,TRBD1,-,TGTGCCAGTAGCAGATTGGGACAGTTGGTAGCTAACTATGGCTACACCTTC,CASSRLGQLVANYGYTF
TRBJ2-1,TRBV27,-,-,TGTGCCAGCAGTTTTGGGGGACATGAGCAGTTCTTC,CASSFGGHEQFF
TRBJ1-2,TRBV16,-,-,TGTGCCAGCAGCCCCGGATCTGGGAGCTACACCTTC,CASSPGSGSYTF
TRBJ1-2,TRBV11-2,-,-,TGTGCCAGCAGCTTTTACGGGGCTAACTATGGCTACACCTTC,CASSFYGANYGYTF
TRBJ2-5,TRBV3-1/TRBV3-2,TRBD1,-,TGTGCCAGCAGGGACAGGGGCGAGACCCAGTACTTC,CASRDRGETQYF
TRBJ2-3,TRBV29-1,TRBD2,-,TGCAGCGTTGCCGGGACTAGCGGGGGTTCGGATACGCAGTATTTT,CSVAGTSGGSDTQYF
TRBJ2-7,TRBV28,-,-,TGTGCCAGCAGTTTGGACGAGCAGTACTTC,CASSLDEQYF
TRBJ1-3,TRBV18,-,-,TGTGCCAGCTCACCAAAGGGGGTTGCTGGAAACACCATATATTTT,CASSPKGVAGNTIYF